This TCR beta chain was retrieved from a study of blood T cell repertoires in COVID-19. Study at large: The United States, Italy and Spain supplied acute and convalescent COVID-19 samples. T cells, B-cell-depleted T cells, or PBMCs supplied cDNA or gDNA.

The ends lost 5 bases at V and 7 bases at J; junction bases unmatched: 9. Germline CDR1 and CDR2: SGHVS and FQNEAQ. This CDR3 spans 15 amino acids. This clone was observed a handful of times. Original handling: Counts of nucleated cells, estimated from reference gene primer amplification, were obtained. Assay used: immunoSEQ multiplex PCR; TCRdb lists only in-frame clones, some missing. Clonal size and the V and J genes are those of that table, whereas D and trimming came from the DNA. The repertoire holds some 6,100 clones, with roughly 85% as singletons. The chain is built from TRBV7-8 and TRBJ1-4; 8 bases are a match to TRBD1. The TCR originated in a human donor with active COVID-19. The donor label of this sample is uncertain. The sequencing input was peripheral blood. The CDR3 sequence: CASSPLGQEGEKLFF. The CDR3 DNA is TGTGCCAGCAGCCCGCTGGGACAGGAGGGTGAAAAACTGTTTTTT.